This passage covers 6 T cell receptor beta chains from one sample sequenced in a study of CD8 T cells in Susac syndrome. An amount of RNA that ranged from roughly 0.5 to 1 ug was reverse transcribed with random hexamers. TCRdb fed the immunoSEQ multiplex PCR reads into MiXCR, producing one record per CDR3 protein. The table lists some 150,000 distinct CDR3 sequences, 85% to 95% of them singletons. What was sequenced was CD4+ T cells from PBMCs. The receptors come from a human donor with Susac syndrome.

This chain uses TRBV12-3 or TRBV12-4 with TRBJ1-1; 12 bases are a match to TRBD1. The CDR3 loop spans 16 amino acids. J was trimmed by 0 bases and V by 6 bases; bases with no gene match: 5. The CDR3 loop is CASRRGQGAMNTEAFF. The CDR3 nucleotides read TGTGCCAGCAGACGGGGACAGGGGGCCATGAACACTGAAGCTTTCTTT.

This sequence joins TRBV5-1 and TRBJ2-2; possible D gene TRBD1, 8 bases. The CDR3 runs 15 residues. V was pared by 4 bases and J by 6 bases, with 16 bases between. CDR1 and CDR2 (germline): SGHRS, YFSETQ. The CDR3 DNA reads as TGCGCCAGCAGCATCACAGGGGGGGAGGCCGGGGAGCTGTTTTTT. It codes for CASSITGGEAGELFF.

The V call is TRBV4-1, the J call TRBJ1-2; no reliable D call. The CDR3 is 14 amino acids. Germline V gene lookup returns CDR1 MGHRA and CDR2 YSYEKL. V was cut by 1 base and J by 5 bases, with 11 bases left in between. The CDR3: CASSQVTQVYGYTF. For the CDR3, the DNA is TGCGCCAGCAGCCAAGTTACTCAGGTTTATGGCTACACCTTC.

The chain joins TRBV2 to TRBJ2-3; D perhaps matches TRBD1 (5 bases). CDR3 length: 13 residues. Trimming removed 6 bases at V and 2 bases at J, with 9 bases between. Germline V gene lookup returns CDR1 SNHLY and CDR2 FYNNEI. CDR3 DNA sequence: TGTGCCAGCAGGGAGACAGTCACAGATACGCAGTATTTT. This gives the protein CASRETVTDTQYF.

J is TRBJ2-3 and V is TRBV7-6, with D unresolved. Trimming took off 0 bases at V and 6 bases at J, with 13 bases between the two ends. The CDR3 runs 15 residues. Germline CDR1 is SGHVS and CDR2 is FNYEAQ. The CDR3 reads CASSLAGSARDTQYF. In nucleotides, the CDR3 is TGTGCCAGCAGCTTAGCTGGTTCAGCGAGGGATACGCAGTATTTT.

J is TRBJ2-7 and V is TRBV9; no firm D call. There are 14 residues in the CDR3. The germline V gene encodes CDR1 SGDLS and CDR2 YYNGEE. V lost 3 bases to trimming and J lost 6 bases, with 16 bases between them. CDR3 region: CASSASMVSAEQYF. The CDR3 nucleotides are TGTGCCAGCAGCGCCTCAATGGTCTCCGCCGAGCAGTACTTC. The full variable domain, with the rest looked up from reference TRBV9 and TRBJ2-7, is DSGVTQTPKHLITATGQRVTLRCSPRSGDLSVYWYQQSLDQGLQFLIQYYNGEERAKGNILERFSAQQFPDLHSELNLSSLELGDSALYFCASSASMVSAEQYFGPGTRLTVT.